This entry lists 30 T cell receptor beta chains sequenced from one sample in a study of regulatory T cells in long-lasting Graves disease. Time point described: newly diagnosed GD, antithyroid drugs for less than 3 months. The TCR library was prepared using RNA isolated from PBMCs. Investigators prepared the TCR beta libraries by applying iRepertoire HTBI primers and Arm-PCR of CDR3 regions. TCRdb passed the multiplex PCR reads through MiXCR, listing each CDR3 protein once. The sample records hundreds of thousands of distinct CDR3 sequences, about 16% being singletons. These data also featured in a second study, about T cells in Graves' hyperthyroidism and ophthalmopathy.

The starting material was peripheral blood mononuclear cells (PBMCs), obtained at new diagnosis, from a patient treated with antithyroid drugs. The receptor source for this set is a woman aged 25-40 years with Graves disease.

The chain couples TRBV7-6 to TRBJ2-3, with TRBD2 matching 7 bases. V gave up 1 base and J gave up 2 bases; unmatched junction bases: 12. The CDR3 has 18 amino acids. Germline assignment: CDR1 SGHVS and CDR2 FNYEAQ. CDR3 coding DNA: TGTGCCAGCAGCTTAGTGACGGGCGGGGGAACGCTCACAGATACGCAGTATTTT. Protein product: CASSLVTGGGTLTDTQYF.

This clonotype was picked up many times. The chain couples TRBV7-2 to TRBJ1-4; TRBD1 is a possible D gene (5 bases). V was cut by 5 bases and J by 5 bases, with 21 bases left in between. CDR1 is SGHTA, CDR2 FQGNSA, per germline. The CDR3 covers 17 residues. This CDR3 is CASSLQSRGGTNEKLFF. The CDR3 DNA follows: TGTGCCAGCAGCCTTCAAAGCCGGGGTGGGACGAATGAAAAACTGTTTTTT.

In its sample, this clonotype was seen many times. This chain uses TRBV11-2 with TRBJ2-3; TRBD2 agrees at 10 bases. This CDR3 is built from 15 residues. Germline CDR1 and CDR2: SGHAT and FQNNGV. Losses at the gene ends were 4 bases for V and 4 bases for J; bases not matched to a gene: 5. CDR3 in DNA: TGTGCCAGCAGCTCTTCTAGCGGGAGCCCAGATACGCAGTATTTT. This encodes CASSSSSGSPDTQYF.

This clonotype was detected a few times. CDR3 bases: TGTGCCACCGAGGGACCGGGACAGGGTTTTGGAAACACCATATATTTT. Translating gives CATEGPGQGFGNTIYF. This chain uses TRBV25-1 with TRBJ1-3; 9 nucleotides line up with TRBD1. V dropped 10 bases and J dropped 3; count of bases not matched to a gene: 13. The germline CDR1 and CDR2 sequences are MGHDK and SYGVNS. This CDR3 comprises 16 residues.

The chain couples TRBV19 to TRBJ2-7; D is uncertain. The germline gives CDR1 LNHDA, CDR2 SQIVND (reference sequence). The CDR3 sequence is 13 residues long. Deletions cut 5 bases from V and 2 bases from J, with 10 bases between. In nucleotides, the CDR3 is TGTGCCAGTAGTGGTCACAGCCCCTACGAGCAGTACTTC. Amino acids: CASSGHSPYEQYF.

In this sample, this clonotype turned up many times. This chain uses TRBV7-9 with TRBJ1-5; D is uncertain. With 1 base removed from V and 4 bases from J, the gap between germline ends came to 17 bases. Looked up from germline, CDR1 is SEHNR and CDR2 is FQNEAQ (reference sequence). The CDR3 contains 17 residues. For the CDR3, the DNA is TGTGCCAGCAGCTTAGGTATCGGTGATTGGGAGAATCAGCCCCAGCATTTT. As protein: CASSLGIGDWENQPQHF.

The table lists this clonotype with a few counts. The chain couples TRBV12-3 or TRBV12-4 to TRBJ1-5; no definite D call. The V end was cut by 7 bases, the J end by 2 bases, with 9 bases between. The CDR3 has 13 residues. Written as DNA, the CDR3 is TGTGCCAGCATCCGTGAGGGCAATCAGCCCCAGCATTTT. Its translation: CASIREGNQPQHF.

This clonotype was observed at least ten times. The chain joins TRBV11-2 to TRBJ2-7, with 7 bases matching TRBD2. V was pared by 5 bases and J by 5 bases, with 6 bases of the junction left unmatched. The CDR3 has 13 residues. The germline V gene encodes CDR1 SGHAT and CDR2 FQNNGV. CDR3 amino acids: CASSVGGKNEQYF. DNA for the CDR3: TGTGCCAGCAGCGTGGGGGGGAAAAACGAGCAGTACTTC.

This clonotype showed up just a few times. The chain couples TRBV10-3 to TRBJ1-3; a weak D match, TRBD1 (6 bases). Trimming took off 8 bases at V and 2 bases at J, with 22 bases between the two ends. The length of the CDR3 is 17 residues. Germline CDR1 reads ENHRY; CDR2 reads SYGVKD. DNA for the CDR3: TGTGCCATCGCACAGGCTCTACAGTGGGGGCCTGGAAACACCATATATTTT. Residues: CAIAQALQWGPGNTIYF.

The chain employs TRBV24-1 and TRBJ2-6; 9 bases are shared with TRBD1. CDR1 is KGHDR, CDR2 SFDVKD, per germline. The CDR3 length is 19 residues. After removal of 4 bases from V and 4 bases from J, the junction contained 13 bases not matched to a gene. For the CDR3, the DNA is TGTGCCACCAGTGAGTCCGAGACAGGGGGTTCCTGGGGGGCCAACGTCCTGACTTTC. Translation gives CATSESETGGSWGANVLTF.

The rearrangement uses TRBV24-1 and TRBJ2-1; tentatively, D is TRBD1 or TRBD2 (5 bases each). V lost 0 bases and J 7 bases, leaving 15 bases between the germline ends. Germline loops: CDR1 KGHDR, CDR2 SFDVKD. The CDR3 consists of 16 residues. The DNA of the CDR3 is TGTGCCACCAGTGATTTGTCTACTCGGGGCCGGAATGAGCAGTTCTTC. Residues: CATSDLSTRGRNEQFF.

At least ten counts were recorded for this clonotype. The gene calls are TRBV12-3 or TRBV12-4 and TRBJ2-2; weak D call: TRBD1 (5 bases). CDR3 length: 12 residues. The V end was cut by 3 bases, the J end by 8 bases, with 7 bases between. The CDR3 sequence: CASSFWTGELFF. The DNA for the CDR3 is TGTGCCAGCAGTTTCTGGACAGGGGAGCTGTTTTTT.

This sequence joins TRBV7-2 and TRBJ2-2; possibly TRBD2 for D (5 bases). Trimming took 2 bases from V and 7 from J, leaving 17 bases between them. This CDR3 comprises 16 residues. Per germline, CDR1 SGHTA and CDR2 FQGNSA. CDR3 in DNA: TGTGCCAGCAGCTTACAGTCTAGAGGGCCGGGCGGGGAGCTGTTTTTT. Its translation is CASSLQSRGPGGELFF.

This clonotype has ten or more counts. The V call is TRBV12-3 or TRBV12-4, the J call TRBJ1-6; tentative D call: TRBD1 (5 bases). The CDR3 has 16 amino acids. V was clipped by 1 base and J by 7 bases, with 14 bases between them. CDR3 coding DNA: TGTGCCAGCAGTTTAGGGTCGGTAGGGACGAATTCACCCCTCCACTTT. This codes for CASSLGSVGTNSPLHF.

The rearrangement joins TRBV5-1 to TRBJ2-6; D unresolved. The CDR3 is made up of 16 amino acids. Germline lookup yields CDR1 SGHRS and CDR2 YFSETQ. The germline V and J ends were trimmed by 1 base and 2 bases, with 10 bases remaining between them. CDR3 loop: CASSLRELAGANVLTF. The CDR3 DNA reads TGCGCCAGCAGCTTGAGAGAACTGGCTGGGGCCAACGTCCTGACTTTC. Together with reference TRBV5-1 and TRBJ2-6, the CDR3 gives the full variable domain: KAGVTQTPRYLIKTRGQQVTLSCSPISGHRSVSWYQQTPGQGLQFLFEYFSETQRNKGNFPGRFSGRQFSNSRSEMNVSTLELGDSALYLCASSLRELAGANVLTFGAGSRLTVL.

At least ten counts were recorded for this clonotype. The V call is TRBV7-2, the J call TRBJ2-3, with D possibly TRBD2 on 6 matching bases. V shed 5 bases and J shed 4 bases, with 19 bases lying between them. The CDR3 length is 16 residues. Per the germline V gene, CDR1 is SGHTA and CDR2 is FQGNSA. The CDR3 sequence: CASSPPTGAPSDTQYF. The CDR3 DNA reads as TGTGCCAGCAGCCCCCCGACGGGAGCCCCATCAGATACGCAGTATTTT.

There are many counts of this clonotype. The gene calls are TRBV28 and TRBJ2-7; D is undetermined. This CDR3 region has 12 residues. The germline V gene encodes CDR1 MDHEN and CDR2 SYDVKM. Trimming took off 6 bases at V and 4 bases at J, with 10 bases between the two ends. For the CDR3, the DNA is TGTGCCAGCAGGGCAAAAGGGTACGAGCAGTACTTC. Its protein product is CASRAKGYEQYF.

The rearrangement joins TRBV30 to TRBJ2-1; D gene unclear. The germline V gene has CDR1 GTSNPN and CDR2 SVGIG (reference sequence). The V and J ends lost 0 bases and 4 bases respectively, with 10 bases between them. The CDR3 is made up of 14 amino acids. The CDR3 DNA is TGTGCCTGGAGTGTAAGTAGTAGTTACAATGAGCAGTTCTTC. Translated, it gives CAWSVSSSYNEQFF.

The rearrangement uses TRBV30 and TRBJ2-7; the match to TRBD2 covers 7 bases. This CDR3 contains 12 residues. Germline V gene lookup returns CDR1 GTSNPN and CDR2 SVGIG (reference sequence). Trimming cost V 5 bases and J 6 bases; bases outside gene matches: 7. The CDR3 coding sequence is TGTGCCTGGGGGGACGGGGGGAGCGAGCAGTACTTC. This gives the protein CAWGDGGSEQYF. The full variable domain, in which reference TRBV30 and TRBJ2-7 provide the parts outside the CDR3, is SQTIHQWPATLVQPVGSPLSLECTVEGTSNPNLYWYRQAAGRGLQLLFYSVGIGQISSEVPQNLSASRPQDRQFILSSKKLLLSDSGFYLCAWGDGGSEQYFGPGTRLTVT.

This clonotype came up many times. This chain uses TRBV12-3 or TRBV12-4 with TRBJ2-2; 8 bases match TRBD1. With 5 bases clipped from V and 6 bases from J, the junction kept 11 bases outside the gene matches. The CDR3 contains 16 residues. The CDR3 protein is CASSKNTGGWAGELFF. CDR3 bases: TGTGCCAGCAGTAAGAATACAGGGGGATGGGCCGGGGAGCTGTTTTTT.

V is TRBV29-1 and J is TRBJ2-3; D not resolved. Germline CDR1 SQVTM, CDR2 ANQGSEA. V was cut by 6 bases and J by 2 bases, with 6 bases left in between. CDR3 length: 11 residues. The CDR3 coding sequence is TGCAGCGTCTTGCACACAGATACGCAGTATTTT. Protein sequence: CSVLHTDTQYF.

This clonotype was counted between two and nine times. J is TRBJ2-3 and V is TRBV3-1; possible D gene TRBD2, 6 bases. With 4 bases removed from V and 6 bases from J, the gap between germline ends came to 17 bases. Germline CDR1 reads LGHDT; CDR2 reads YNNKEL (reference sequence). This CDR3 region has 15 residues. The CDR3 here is CASSRSGLRLDTQYF. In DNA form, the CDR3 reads TGTGCCAGCAGCCGCTCGGGACTCCGCTTGGATACGCAGTATTTT.

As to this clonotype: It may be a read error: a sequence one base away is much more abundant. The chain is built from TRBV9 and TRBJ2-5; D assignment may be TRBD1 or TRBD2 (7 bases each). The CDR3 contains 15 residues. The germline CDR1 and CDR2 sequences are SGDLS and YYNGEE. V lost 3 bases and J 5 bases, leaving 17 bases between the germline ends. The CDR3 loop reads CASSDAGGARETQYF. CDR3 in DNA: TGTGCCAGCAGCGACGCAGGGGGGGCGAGGGAGACCCAGTACTTC.

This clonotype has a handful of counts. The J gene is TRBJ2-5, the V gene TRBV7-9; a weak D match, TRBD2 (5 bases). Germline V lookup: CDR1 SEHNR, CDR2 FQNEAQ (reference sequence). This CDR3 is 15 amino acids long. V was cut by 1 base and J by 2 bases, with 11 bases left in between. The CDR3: CASSLGSAAQETQYF. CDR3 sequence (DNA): TGTGCCAGCAGCTTAGGCTCAGCGGCTCAAGAGACCCAGTACTTC. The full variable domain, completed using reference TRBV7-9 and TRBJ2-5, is DTGVSQNPRHKITKRGQNVTFRCDPISEHNRLYWYRQTLGQGPEFLTYFQNEAQLEKSRLLSDRFSAERPKGSFSTLEIQRTEQGDSAMYLCASSLGSAAQETQYFGPGTRLLVL.

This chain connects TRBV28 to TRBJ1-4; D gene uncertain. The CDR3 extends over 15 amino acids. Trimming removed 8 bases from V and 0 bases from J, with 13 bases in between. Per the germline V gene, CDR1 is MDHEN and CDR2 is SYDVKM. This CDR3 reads CASSSLDATNEKLFF. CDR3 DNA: TGTGCCAGCTCGTCTTTGGATGCAACTAATGAAAAACTGTTTTTT.

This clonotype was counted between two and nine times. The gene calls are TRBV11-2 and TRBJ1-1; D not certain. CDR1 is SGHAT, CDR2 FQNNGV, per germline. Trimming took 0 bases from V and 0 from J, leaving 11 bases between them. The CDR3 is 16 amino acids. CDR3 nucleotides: TGTGCCAGCAGCTTAGATGTCGGGCGCTTGAACACTGAAGCTTTCTTT. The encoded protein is CASSLDVGRLNTEAFF.

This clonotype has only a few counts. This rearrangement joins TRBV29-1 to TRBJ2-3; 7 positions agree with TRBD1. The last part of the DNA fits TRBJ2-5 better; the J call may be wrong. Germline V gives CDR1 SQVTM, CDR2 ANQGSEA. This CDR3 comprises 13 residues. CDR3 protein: CSVGGHRGETQYF. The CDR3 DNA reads TGCAGCGTTGGGGGCCACAGGGGAGAGACCCAGTACTTC.

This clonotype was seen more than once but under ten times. The CDR3 DNA reads TGTGCCAGCAGCTCCGGGGGGACAGGGGGATTCAAAAGGGCGGTCGTCACTGAAGCTTTCTTT. The encoded protein is CASSSGGTGGFKRAVVTEAFF. J is TRBJ1-1 and V is TRBV3-1, with TRBD1 matching 11 bases. Germline-derived CDR1 and CDR2 are LGHDT and YNNKEL (reference sequence). This CDR3 is built from 21 residues. Losses at the gene ends were 5 bases for V and 4 bases for J; bases not matched to a gene: 24.

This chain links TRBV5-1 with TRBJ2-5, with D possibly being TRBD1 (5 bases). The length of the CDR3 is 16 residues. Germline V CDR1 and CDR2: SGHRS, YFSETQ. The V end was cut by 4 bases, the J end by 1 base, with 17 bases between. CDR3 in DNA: TGCGCCAGCAGCCGTGGACATAATTCACCCCAAGAGACCCAGTACTTC. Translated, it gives CASSRGHNSPQETQYF.

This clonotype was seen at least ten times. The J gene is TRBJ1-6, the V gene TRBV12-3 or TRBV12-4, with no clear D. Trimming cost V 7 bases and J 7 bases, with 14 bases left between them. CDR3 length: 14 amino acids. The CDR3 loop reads CASNFGLINSPLHF. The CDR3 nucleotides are TGTGCCAGCAATTTCGGGTTGATCAATTCACCCCTCCACTTT.